The 3 T cell receptor beta chains in this list originate from one sample, sequenced in a study of cytotoxic CD8 clonotypes in ibrutinib-treated CLL (TCRdb year 2021). Library prep was done by the immunoSEQ multiplex PCR assay. TCRdb holds this immuneACCESS table with in-frame rearrangements only. Some clones are missing; in checked studies, unresolved V genes explain under half, and the rest has no known cause. Here the sample has about 200,000 clones; about 75% occur a single time. About 6% of the sample lies in the top ten. Explained via the paper, the time point label denotes: about a year on ibrutinib. Material: PBMCs, obtained after 12 months of ibrutinib treatment. These receptors all come from a human donor with chronic lymphocytic leukemia.

Only a few counts were recorded for this clone. The V gene is TRBV6-5, the J gene TRBJ1-5; no clear D gene. Per germline, CDR1 MNHEY and CDR2 SVGAGI. The CDR3 is made up of 15 amino acids. Trimming cost V 8 bases and J 2 bases, with 16 bases left between them. The CDR3 loop reads CASRRSRVRNQPQHF. Here the CDR3 DNA reads TGTGCCAGCCGCCGCAGTAGGGTGCGCAATCAGCCCCAGCATTTT.

The chain recombines TRBV5-1 with TRBJ2-1; 11 positions match TRBD1. Germline CDR1 reads SGHRS; CDR2 reads YFSETQ. V lost 4 bases to trimming and J lost 10 bases; unmatched junction nucleotides: 10. The CDR3 is 15 residues long. CDR3 protein: CASSPSPGTGGEQFF. As DNA, the CDR3 is TGCGCCAGCAGCCCATCCCCCGGGACAGGGGGGGAGCAGTTCTTC.

The V gene is TRBV27, the J gene TRBJ1-6; D is uncertain. V was cut by 6 bases and J by 5 bases, with 14 bases left in between. The CDR3 has 15 amino acids. Germline V gene sequence: CDR1 MNHEY, CDR2 SMNVEV (reference sequence). The CDR3 reads CASRRWVEDNSPLHF. The CDR3 region has the DNA TGTGCCAGCAGAAGGTGGGTTGAGGATAATTCACCCCTCCACTTT.